Listed below are T cell receptor beta chains from one sample, sequenced in a study of control samples from healthy donors and cancer patients. Clones were read by immunoSEQ multiplex PCR, and TCRdb kept only the in-frame ones, dropping some. This sample carries about 120,000 clones, 85% to 90% of them seen once, and the ten largest clones take approximately 3.7%. Sequenced sample: PBMCs. These receptors came from a woman aged 55-69 years with lung cancer. Both conserved end residues are part of each CDR3. The order of the fields is clone size, D gene, J gene, V gene, CDR3 DNA, CDR3 protein. The D gene is left open where the match is weak. Rows give clone size only sometimes, using once, few, many, or a class for an expanded clone.

size: NA
D: NA
J: TRBJ1-5
V: TRBV19
DNA: TGTGCCAGTACCCTAGGGAGGGGGGACGCTCGGTGGGTTGATGGCAATCAGCCCCAGCATTTT
CDR3: CASTLGRGDARWVDGNQPQHF

size: NA
D: NA
J: TRBJ1-6
V: TRBV6-5
DNA: TGTGCCAGCAGTTACTCCCAGGAAATTCAACCCCTCCACTTT
CDR3: CASSYSQEIQPLHF

size: NA
D: NA
J: TRBJ1-1
V: TRBV6-5
DNA: TGTGCCAGCAGTTACTCGGGGGGGGAGACTGAAGCTTTCTTT
CDR3: CASSYSGGETEAFF

size: NA
D: NA
J: TRBJ1-3
V: TRBV2
DNA: TGTGCCAGCAGCGAACAGGTCTCTGGAAACACCATATATTTT
CDR3: CASSEQVSGNTIYF

size: NA
D: NA
J: TRBJ1-4
V: TRBV19
DNA: TGTGCCAGTAGTATATACCCGGAAAAGGGCTCGGTGGTGTTTTTT
CDR3: CASSIYPEKGSVVFF

size: few
D: NA
J: TRBJ2-2
V: TRBV10-1
DNA: TGCGCCAGCAGTGAGTCGATATCAGGGGAGCTGTTTTTT
CDR3: CASSESISGELFF

size: NA
D: NA
J: TRBJ2-2
V: TRBV3-1/TRBV3-2
DNA: TGTGCCAGCAGCCACGGAGGCCTCGGCGGGGAGCTGTTTTTT
CDR3: CASSHGGLGGELFF

size: NA
D: NA
J: TRBJ2-1
V: TRBV3-1/TRBV3-2
DNA: TGTGCCAGCAGCCAAGACTTCGGAGAGCAGTTCTTC
CDR3: CASSQDFGEQFF

size: NA
D: TRBD2
J: TRBJ2-3
V: TRBV18
DNA: TGTGCCAGCCACGGGATAGCGGGGACAGATACGCAGTATTTT
CDR3: CASHGIAGTDTQYF

size: NA
D: NA
J: TRBJ2-7
V: TRBV5-4
DNA: TGTGCCAGCAGCCCCGGGTTGACCGAGCAGTACTTC
CDR3: CASSPGLTEQYF

size: NA
D: NA
J: TRBJ2-7
V: TRBV12-5
DNA: TGTGCTAGTGGTTTGGACCAAACGTGGAACGAGCAGTACTTC
CDR3: CASGLDQTWNEQYF

size: NA
D: TRBD1
J: TRBJ1-4
V: TRBV25-1
DNA: TGTGCCAGCAGTGATCTCAGGACAGGGGGCGCGGGGAATGAAAAACTGTTTTTT
CDR3: CASSDLRTGGAGNEKLFF

size: NA
D: TRBD1
J: TRBJ1-1
V: TRBV9
DNA: TGTGCCAGCAGCGCCCAGACAGGGCGGAACACTGAAGCTTTCTTT
CDR3: CASSAQTGRNTEAFF

size: NA
D: NA
J: TRBJ2-5
V: TRBV2
DNA: TGTGCCAGCAGTCCCGTCGGAGGGGGCCTGGAGACCCAGTACTTC
CDR3: CASSPVGGGLETQYF

size: few
D: TRBD2
J: TRBJ2-3
V: TRBV16
DNA: TGTGCCAGCAGCCAATCTCGGCTAGCGGTTCGCACAGATACGCAGTATTTT
CDR3: CASSQSRLAVRTDTQYF

size: NA
D: TRBD1
J: TRBJ1-2
V: TRBV6-2/TRBV6-3
DNA: TGTGCCAGCAGCGACTCGGGACAGGGGGCGCTGGGCTACACCTTC
CDR3: CASSDSGQGALGYTF

size: NA
D: NA
J: TRBJ1-1
V: TRBV7-8
DNA: TGTGCCAGCAGCTTAGATTACCGGGACACTGAAGCTTTCTTT
CDR3: CASSLDYRDTEAFF

size: few
D: TRBD2
J: TRBJ2-7
V: TRBV4-2
DNA: TGTGCCAGCAGCCAAGGAGCGGGAGAGGGTCCCTACGAGCAGTACTTC
CDR3: CASSQGAGEGPYEQYF

size: few
D: TRBD1
J: TRBJ1-5
V: TRBV2
DNA: TGTGCCAGCAGCCAATCGACAGGGGGCCCACAGCCCCAGCATTTT
CDR3: CASSQSTGGPQPQHF

size: NA
D: NA
J: TRBJ1-1
V: TRBV7-8
DNA: TGTGCCAGCAGCCCTGTAGGGGACACTGAAGCTTTCTTT
CDR3: CASSPVGDTEAFF

size: NA
D: TRBD1
J: TRBJ1-6
V: TRBV30
DNA: TGTGCCTCCTCGCCAGGGGGAGCAATTCAGGCCCTCCACTTT
CDR3: CASSPGGAIQALHF

size: once
D: NA
J: TRBJ1-5
V: TRBV18
DNA: TGTGCCAGCTCACCACTGGGGAATAGCAATCAGCCCCAGCATTTT
CDR3: CASSPLGNSNQPQHF

size: NA
D: NA
J: TRBJ1-2
V: TRBV2
DNA: TGTGCCAGCAGGCCCCCCACAGGGACCAACTATGGCTACACCTTC
CDR3: CASRPPTGTNYGYTF